These T cell receptor beta chains were read from a single sample in a study of cytomegalovirus exposure and HLA in healthy donors. Clones were read by immunoSEQ multiplex PCR, and TCRdb kept only the in-frame ones, dropping some. The sample records under 200,000 clones, roughly 85% being singletons. Sequenced: PBMCs. These receptor sequences come from a woman aged 25 to 45 in good health and CMV-seropositive. CDR3s include the opening cysteine and the closing phenylalanine or tryptophan. The D gene is left open where the match is weak. Clone size appears in some rows only: once, few, many, or a class for an expanded clone.

14	TRBV2	TRBJ2-6	NA	NA	CASRLGSGANVLTF	TGTGCCAGCCGCCTAGGCTCTGGGGCCAACGTCCTGACTTTC
19	TRBV11-3	TRBJ2-3	TRBD2	NA	CASSSAPGTSEKGADTQYF	TGTGCCAGCAGCTCCGCCCCCGGGACTAGCGAGAAAGGGGCAGATACGCAGTATTTT
14	TRBV19	TRBJ2-5	NA	NA	CASSSSRVGETQYF	TGTGCCAGTAGTTCGAGCAGGGTGGGGGAGACCCAGTACTTC
14	TRBV19	TRBJ1-1	NA	NA	CASSEQGRVTEAFF	TGTGCCAGTAGTGAACAGGGACGGGTAACTGAAGCTTTCTTT
14	TRBV6-1	TRBJ2-5	NA	NA	CASSGRDTQETQYF	TGTGCCAGCAGTGGCCGGGACACCCAAGAGACCCAGTACTTC
16	TRBV9	TRBJ2-3	TRBD1	NA	CASSPTGQGTTDTQYF	TGTGCCAGCAGCCCAACGGGACAGGGGACCACAGATACGCAGTATTTT
12	TRBV29-1	TRBJ1-1	NA	NA	CSARNSETEAFF	TGCAGCGCGCGAAACTCTGAGACTGAAGCTTTCTTT
14	TRBV5-1	TRBJ2-7	NA	NA	CASSPGHSSYEQYF	TGCGCCAGCAGCCCGGGACATAGCTCCTACGAGCAGTACTTC
15	TRBV9	TRBJ1-2	TRBD1	NA	CASSVSRGTGYGYTF	TGTGCCAGCAGCGTATCCCGTGGGACAGGGTATGGCTACACCTTC
14	TRBV5-1	TRBJ2-7	TRBD2	NA	CASSFGLAAYEQYF	TGCGCCAGCAGCTTTGGACTAGCGGCGTACGAGCAGTACTTC
14	TRBV19	TRBJ1-1	TRBD1	NA	CASSVGTGGTEAFF	TGTGCCAGTAGTGTTGGGACAGGAGGAACTGAAGCTTTCTTT
15	TRBV5-8	TRBJ2-3	NA	NA	CASSLGGGAPDTQYF	TGTGCCAGCAGCTTGGGCGGAGGGGCGCCAGATACGCAGTATTTT
14	TRBV27	TRBJ2-7	NA	NA	CASTENVRGYEQYF	TGTGCCAGCACTGAGAACGTTCGGGGGTACGAGCAGTACTTC
17	TRBV7-2	TRBJ2-7	TRBD2	NA	CASSPATAGGPEYEQYF	TGTGCCAGCAGCCCCGCCACGGCGGGAGGGCCGGAATACGAGCAGTACTTC
14	TRBV7-9	TRBJ2-1	TRBD2	NA	CASSPGLAGDHPFF	TGTGCCAGCAGCCCAGGACTAGCGGGGGATCATCCGTTCTTC
14	TRBV5-6	TRBJ1-2	TRBD1	NA	CASSLVAGGYGYTF	TGTGCCAGCAGCTTGGTCGCAGGGGGGTATGGCTACACCTTC
15	TRBV11-3	TRBJ2-7	NA	NA	CASSLVAGPSYEQYF	TGTGCCAGCAGCTTAGTTGCGGGTCCCTCCTACGAGCAGTACTTC
12	TRBV29-1	TRBJ2-7	TRBD1	NA	CSVVDRDYEQYF	TGCAGCGTTGTTGACAGGGACTACGAGCAGTACTTC
16	TRBV5-1	TRBJ2-5	TRBD2	NA	CASSLASGGNQETQYF	TGCGCCAGCAGCTTGGCTAGCGGGGGTAACCAAGAGACCCAGTACTTC
16	TRBV18	TRBJ2-1	TRBD1	NA	CASSPPVGQGLNEQFF	TGTGCCAGCTCACCACCGGTGGGACAGGGGCTCAATGAGCAGTTCTTC
15	TRBV5-1	TRBJ1-1	NA	NA	CASSGAQGGRTEAFF	TGCGCCAGCAGCGGGGCCCAAGGGGGTAGGACTGAAGCTTTCTTT
16	TRBV5-8	TRBJ2-1	NA	NA	CAGRRDDSRSYNEQFF	TGTGCCGGACGGCGGGATGATTCTCGCTCCTACAATGAGCAGTTCTTC
14	TRBV4-1	TRBJ1-3	NA	NA	CASSQVGGRNTIYF	TGCGCCAGCAGCCAAGTAGGAGGTCGAAACACCATATATTTT
10	TRBV7-8	TRBJ2-1	NA	NA	CASSPNEQFF	TGTGCCAGCAGCCCAAATGAGCAGTTCTTC
18	TRBV5-6	TRBJ2-2	TRBD2	once	CASSPTWTSQKLGGELFF	TGTGCCAGCAGCCCCACATGGACTAGCCAAAAGCTGGGTGGGGAGCTGTTTTTT
14	TRBV7-6	TRBJ2-3	NA	NA	CASSALASPDTQYF	TGTGCCAGCAGCGCACTCGCCTCCCCAGATACGCAGTATTTT
17	TRBV4-2	TRBJ2-3	TRBD2	NA	CASSQDRERGQGDTQYF	TGTGCCAGCAGCCAAGATCGAGAGCGGGGTCAAGGGGATACGCAGTATTTT
12	TRBV6-6	TRBJ2-7	NA	NA	CASSQPGFEQYF	TGTGCCAGCAGTCAACCAGGGTTCGAGCAGTACTTC
14	TRBV9	TRBJ2-7	TRBD1	NA	CASSAGQGLYEQYF	TGTGCCAGCAGCGCGGGACAGGGGCTTTACGAGCAGTACTTC
14	TRBV19	TRBJ1-2	NA	NA	CASIGTKTNYGYTF	TGTGCCAGTATTGGGACAAAAACGAACTATGGCTACACCTTC
12	TRBV10-1	TRBJ1-2	TRBD1	NA	CASDREVCGYTF	TGCGCCAGCGACAGGGAGGTTTGTGGCTACACCTTC
17	TRBV5-1	TRBJ2-3	TRBD1	NA	CASSFSRNRGNADTQYF	TGCGCCAGCAGCTTTTCTCGTAACAGGGGGAATGCAGATACGCAGTATTTT
17	TRBV25-1	TRBJ2-1	NA	NA	CASSESGQKSSYNEQFF	TGTGCCAGCAGTGAAAGTGGGCAGAAGAGCTCCTACAATGAGCAGTTCTTC
15	TRBV6-5	TRBJ1-2	NA	NA	CASSYSQSGVGGYTF	TGTGCCAGCAGTTACTCGCAATCCGGGGTTGGCGGCTACACCTTC
13	TRBV6-5	TRBJ1-4	NA	NA	CASRRLSSEKLFF	TGTGCCAGCAGGCGCTTATCTAGTGAAAAACTGTTTTTT
12	TRBV5-4	TRBJ1-2	NA	NA	CASSSPRYGYTF	TGTGCCAGCAGCTCCCCTAGGTATGGCTACACCTTC
15	TRBV6-6	TRBJ2-7	NA	NA	CASSYLDRSTYEQYF	TGTGCCAGCAGTTACTTAGACAGGAGTACCTACGAGCAGTACTTC
14	TRBV9	TRBJ2-1	TRBD1	few	CASSIPGQGGEQFF	TGTGCCAGCAGCATCCCGGGACAGGGAGGTGAGCAGTTCTTC
13	TRBV30	TRBJ2-5	TRBD2	once	CAWRGGILETQYF	TGTGCCTGGAGGGGGGGGATTCTGGAGACCCAGTACTTC
14	TRBV4-3	TRBJ1-2	NA	NA	CASSQDTVVYGYTF	TGCGCCAGCAGCCAAGATACGGTTGTCTATGGCTACACCTTC
16	TRBV4-3	TRBJ1-2	NA	few	CASSQSSRLLNYGYTF	TGCGCCAGCAGCCAGTCGTCCAGGCTGCTTAACTATGGCTACACCTTC
13	TRBV29-1	TRBJ1-1	TRBD1	NA	CSGRQGADTEAFF	TGCAGCGGTCGACAGGGGGCCGACACTGAAGCTTTCTTT
15	TRBV29-1	TRBJ2-4	NA	NA	CSVETHLLAKNIQYF	TGCAGCGTTGAGACACACCTACTAGCCAAAAACATTCAGTACTTC
16	TRBV11-3	TRBJ2-3	TRBD2	NA	CASSPRTSGGLDTQYF	TGTGCCAGCAGCCCCCGTACTAGCGGGGGGTTAGATACGCAGTATTTT
14	TRBV29-1	TRBJ2-1	NA	NA	CSVGGGGSYNEQFF	TGCAGCGTTGGAGGTGGCGGCAGTTACAATGAGCAGTTCTTC
18	TRBV4-3	TRBJ2-2	TRBD2	NA	CASSHFGTSGFFPGELFF	TGCGCCAGCAGCCACTTCGGGACTAGCGGGTTCTTTCCCGGGGAGCTGTTTTTT
13	TRBV9	TRBJ2-7	NA	once	CASSPGLIYEQYF	TGTGCCAGCAGCCCAGGACTGATCTACGAGCAGTACTTC
14	TRBV27	TRBJ2-3	NA	NA	CATRRDKLDLTQYF	TGTGCCACTCGCCGGGACAAATTAGACCTTACGCAGTATTTT
14	TRBV6-5	TRBJ2-3	TRBD2	NA	CASSLLAGADTQYF	TGTGCCAGCAGCCTTCTAGCGGGGGCAGATACGCAGTATTTT
18	TRBV4-3	TRBJ2-2	TRBD2	NA	CASSQVRTSGRAYGELFF	TGCGCCAGCAGCCAAGTGAGGACTAGCGGGAGGGCCTACGGGGAGCTGTTTTTT
12	TRBV6-5	TRBJ2-1	TRBD2	NA	CASSYAGGEQFF	TGTGCCAGCAGTTACGCGGGGGGTGAGCAGTTCTTC
14	TRBV11-3	TRBJ2-3	TRBD1	NA	CASSPGGSTDTQYF	TGTGCCAGCAGCCCAGGGGGCAGCACAGATACGCAGTATTTT
12	TRBV4-1	TRBJ2-3	NA	NA	CASSQHRDTQYF	TGCGCCAGCAGCCAGCATAGAGATACGCAGTATTTT
14	TRBV27	TRBJ2-7	NA	NA	CASSSEEGVHEQYF	TGTGCCAGCAGTTCCGAAGAGGGGGTCCACGAGCAGTACTTC
14	TRBV6-1	TRBJ2-6	NA	NA	CASSANEGANVLTF	TGTGCCAGCAGTGCGAACGAGGGGGCCAACGTCCTGACTTTC
15	TRBV6-5	TRBJ1-1	TRBD1	once	CASSKPGTGKTKAFF	TGTGCCAGCAGTAAACCCGGGACAGGCAAAACTAAAGCTTTCTTT
14	TRBV6-5	TRBJ2-5	NA	NA	CASSRGTDQETQYF	TGTGCCAGCAGTCGCGGGACAGATCAAGAGACCCAGTACTTC
16	TRBV10-1	TRBJ2-7	TRBD1	NA	CASSEPGQGIPYEQYF	TGCGCCAGCAGTGAACCGGGACAGGGTATACCCTACGAGCAGTACTTC